The 10 T cell receptor beta chains given below trace back to one sample, sequenced in a study of CD8 T cells in ankylosing spondylitis (dated by TCRdb to the late 2010s). General study outcomes and caveats: A TCR beta motif of about eight highly homologous amino acid variants appeared characteristic of blood from ankylosing spondylitis patients.

Library construction relied on 5' RACE. Sequencing was carried out with an Illumina HiSeq 2500. The raw public data were reprocessed by TCRdb itself: fastp quality trimming at Q25, MiXCR clonotype calling, in-frame beta chains only. Rows matching on CDR3 protein sequence are summarized as one entry with the most common DNA and genes. This sample gives about 210,000 distinct CDR3 sequences in total; about 7% of them show up just once. The ten biggest clones cover around 14% of the sample. These receptors have no known antigen. Specimen: blood, either unsorted or a sorted T cell fraction (not recorded which). The source of these receptors is a male donor with ankylosing spondylitis.

This clonotype has a count of ten or more. The gene calls are TRBV11-2 and TRBJ2-3, with D tentatively TRBD2 (6 bases). Trimming stripped 5 bases from V and 6 bases from J, with 9 bases between. CDR3 length: 12 residues. CDR1 is SGHAT and CDR2 is FQNNGV in the germline V gene. The CDR3 bases are TGTGCCAGCAGCCTAGCGCCCGATACGCAGTATTTT. It translates to CASSLAPDTQYF.

The table lists this clonotype with many counts. The chain uses TRBV2 and TRBJ1-5; D is uncertain. From germline, CDR1 is SNHLY and CDR2 FYNNEI. Trimming removed 6 bases from V and 4 bases from J, with 19 bases in between. The CDR3 is 16 residues long. CDR3 coding DNA: TGTGCCAGCAGACCACCCGGACGAGAGCGGAATCAGCCCCAGCATTTT. It codes for CASRPPGRERNQPQHF. The full variable domain, in which reference TRBV2 and TRBJ1-5 provide the parts outside the CDR3, is EPEVTQTPSHQVTQMGQEVILRCVPISNHLYFYWYRQILGQKVEFLVSFYNNEISEKSEIFDDQFSVERPDGSNFTLKIRSTKLEDSAMYFCASRPPGRERNQPQHFGDGTRLSIL.

In its sample, this clonotype was seen many times. The chain recombines TRBV27 with TRBJ1-4, with unresolved D. Germline CDR1 is MNHEY and CDR2 is SMNVEV (reference sequence). Trimming cost V 6 bases and J 10 bases, with 18 bases left between them. CDR3 length: 14 residues. This CDR3 reads CASRQIPDTGKLFF. The DNA of the CDR3 is TGTGCCAGCAGACAAATACCTGACACGGGAAAACTGTTTTTT.

This clonotype was detected many times. V gene TRBV5-1 combines with J gene TRBJ1-2; unclear D gene. V lost 6 bases to trimming and J lost 7 bases, with 16 bases between them. The CDR3 has 13 residues. The V gene's germline CDR1 is SGHRS and CDR2 YFSETQ. The CDR3 loop reads CASTQNSEGGYTF. The CDR3 nucleotides read TGCGCCAGCACCCAGAACAGTGAGGGTGGCTACACCTTC.

This clonotype was seen ten or more times. The gene calls are TRBV2 and TRBJ2-1; 7 nucleotides agree with TRBD2. Germline V gives CDR1 SNHLY, CDR2 FYNNEI. The trim removed 6 bases at V and 4 bases at J, leaving 9 bases unmatched. The CDR3 has 15 amino acids. This chain's CDR3 is CASRGGEIRYNEQFF. CDR3 nucleotides: TGTGCCAGCAGGGGGGGGGAAATCAGGTACAATGAGCAGTTCTTC.

This clonotype has a count of ten or more. The V gene is TRBV6-4, the J gene TRBJ2-1; the match to TRBD2 covers 11 bases. The V gene end was trimmed by 3 bases and the J gene end by 7 bases; junction bases not matched to a gene: 5. Germline-derived CDR1 and CDR2 are MRHNA and SNTAGT. This CDR3 is built from 15 residues. CDR3 DNA: TGTGCCAGCAGTGAGATAGCGGGAGGGCAAAATGAGCAGTTCTTC. Translation gives CASSEIAGGQNEQFF.

This clonotype was seen ten or more times. This chain uses TRBV4-3 with TRBJ1-1; TRBD1 matches at 9 bases. The CDR3 is 14 residues long. After removal of 6 bases from V and 7 bases from J, the junction contained 9 bases not matched to a gene. CDR1 is LGHNA and CDR2 is YSLEER in the germline V gene. The CDR3 nucleotides are TGCGCCAGCAGGCCCGGGACAGGGCTGAGTGAAGCTTTCTTT. Translation: CASRPGTGLSEAFF.

This clonotype was seen repeatedly, ten times or more. The chain employs TRBV7-3 and TRBJ2-1; maybe TRBD2 (6 bases). Trimming left V 5 bases short and J 7 bases short, with 24 bases between. The CDR3 is made up of 17 amino acids. The V gene's germline CDR1 is SGHTA and CDR2 FQGTGA. The DNA of the CDR3 is TGTGCCAGCAGCCCCCCACCGGTCGGCGGGATTGGGAATGAGCAGTTCTTC. Its protein is CASSPPPVGGIGNEQFF.

This clonotype was recorded at least ten times. The chain combines TRBV7-9 with TRBJ1-6; D possibly corresponds to TRBD1 (5 bases). V was cut by 2 bases and J by 10 bases, with 15 bases left in between. Germline V gene lookup returns CDR1 SEHNR and CDR2 FQNEAQ (reference sequence). This CDR3 has 15 residues. The CDR3 DNA reads as TGTGCCAGCAGCTTACGGGGCCAGGTCGGGTCACCCCTCCACTTT. It codes for CASSLRGQVGSPLHF. Based on the CDR3 plus reference TRBV7-9 and TRBJ1-6, the full variable domain is DTGVSQNPRHKITKRGQNVTFRCDPISEHNRLYWYRQTLGQGPEFLTYFQNEAQLEKSRLLSDRFSAERPKGSFSTLEIQRTEQGDSAMYLCASSLRGQVGSPLHFGNGTRLTVT.

In its sample, this clonotype was seen many times. CDR3 bases: TGTGCCAGCAGCTCTTCCGGGACGGTGACCTACAATGAGCAGTTCTTC. It encodes CASSSSGTVTYNEQFF. The chain has TRBV7-9 and TRBJ2-1; D is tentatively TRBD1 or TRBD2 (5 bases each). This CDR3 is 16 amino acids long. Trimming removed 4 bases from V and 2 bases from J, with 15 bases in between. Germline V gene data show CDR1 as SEHNR and CDR2 as FQNEAQ (reference sequence).